This entry describes one T cell receptor beta chain. The data belong to a study of T cell changes during pregnancy in multiple sclerosis. Generated by immunoSEQ multiplex PCR, the TCRdb table keeps only in-frame clones and is missing some. The profile covers 35,000 to 45,000 clones, with roughly nine tenths appearing a single time and over 0.95% taken by the ten largest. The TCR originated in a female donor with multiple sclerosis, enrolled in a pregnancy study. Sequencing used peripheral blood, obtained before pregnancy.

The CDR3 loop is CASKKVQGNEKLFF. The CDR3, as DNA: TGCGCCAGCAAAAAGGTACAGGGAAATGAAAAACTGTTTTTT. The chain is built from TRBV5-1 and TRBJ1-4; a possible D gene is TRBD1 (6 bases). Trimming removed 6 bases at V and 5 bases at J, with 14 bases between. CDR1 is SGHRS, CDR2 YFSETQ, per germline. The length of the CDR3 is 14 residues. Combining the CDR3 with reference TRBV5-1 and TRBJ1-4 gives the whole variable domain KAGVTQTPRYLIKTRGQQVTLSCSPISGHRSVSWYQQTPGQGLQFLFEYFSETQRNKGNFPGRFSGRQFSNSRSEMNVSTLELGDSALYLCASKKVQGNEKLFFGSGTQLSVL.